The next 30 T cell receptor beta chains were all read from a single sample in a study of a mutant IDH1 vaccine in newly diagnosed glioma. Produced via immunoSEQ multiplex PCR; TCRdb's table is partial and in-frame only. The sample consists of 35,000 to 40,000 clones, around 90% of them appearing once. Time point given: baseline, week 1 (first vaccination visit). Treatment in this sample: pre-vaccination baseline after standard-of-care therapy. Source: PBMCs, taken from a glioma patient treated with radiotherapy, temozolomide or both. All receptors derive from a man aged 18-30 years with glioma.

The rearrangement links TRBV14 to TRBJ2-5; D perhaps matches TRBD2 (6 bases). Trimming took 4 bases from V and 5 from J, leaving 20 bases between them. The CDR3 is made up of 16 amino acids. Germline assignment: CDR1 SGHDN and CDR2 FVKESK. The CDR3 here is CASSRTVGDWWETQYF. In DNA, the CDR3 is TGTGCCAGCAGCCGTACGGTCGGGGACTGGTGGGAGACCCAGTACTTC. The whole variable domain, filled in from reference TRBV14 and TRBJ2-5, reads EAGVTQFPSHSVIEKGQTVTLRCDPISGHDNLYWYRRVMGKEIKFLLHFVKESKQDESGMPNNRFLAERTGGTYSTLKVQPAELEDSGVYFCASSRTVGDWWETQYFGPGTRLLVL.

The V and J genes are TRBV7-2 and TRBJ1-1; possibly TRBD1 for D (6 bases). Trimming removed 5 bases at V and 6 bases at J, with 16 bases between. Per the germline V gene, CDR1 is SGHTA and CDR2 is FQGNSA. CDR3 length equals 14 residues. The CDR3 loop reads CASSHSQGRAEAFF. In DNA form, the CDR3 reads TGTGCCAGCAGCCATTCCCAGGGGCGGGCTGAAGCTTTCTTT.

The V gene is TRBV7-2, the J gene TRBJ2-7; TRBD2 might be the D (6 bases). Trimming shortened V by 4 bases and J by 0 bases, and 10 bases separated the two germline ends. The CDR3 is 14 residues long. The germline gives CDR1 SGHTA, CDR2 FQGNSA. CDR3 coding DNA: TGTGCCAGCAGCTCCCCGACTAGCTCCTACGAGCAGTACTTC. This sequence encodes CASSSPTSSYEQYF.

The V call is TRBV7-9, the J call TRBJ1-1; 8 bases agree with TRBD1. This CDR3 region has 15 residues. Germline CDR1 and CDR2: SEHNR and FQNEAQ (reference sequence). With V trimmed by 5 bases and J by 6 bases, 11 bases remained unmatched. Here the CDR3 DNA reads TGTGCCAGCAGCCTCCTCGGACAGGGTGCGCCTGAAGCTTTCTTT. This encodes CASSLLGQGAPEAFF.

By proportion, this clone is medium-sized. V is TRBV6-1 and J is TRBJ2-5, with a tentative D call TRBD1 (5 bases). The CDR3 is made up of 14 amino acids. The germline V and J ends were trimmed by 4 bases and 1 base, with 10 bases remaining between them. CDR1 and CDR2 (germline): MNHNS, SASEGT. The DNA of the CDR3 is TGTGCCAGCAGTGGGGGCGGTGGCCAAGAGACCCAGTACTTC. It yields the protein CASSGGGGQETQYF.

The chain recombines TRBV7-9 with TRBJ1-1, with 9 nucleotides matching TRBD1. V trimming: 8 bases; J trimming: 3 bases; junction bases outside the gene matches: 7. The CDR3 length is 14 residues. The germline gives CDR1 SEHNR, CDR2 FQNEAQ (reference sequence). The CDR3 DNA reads TGTGCCAGCCGGGACAGGGTCCTTGACACTGAAGCTTTCTTT. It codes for CASRDRVLDTEAFF.

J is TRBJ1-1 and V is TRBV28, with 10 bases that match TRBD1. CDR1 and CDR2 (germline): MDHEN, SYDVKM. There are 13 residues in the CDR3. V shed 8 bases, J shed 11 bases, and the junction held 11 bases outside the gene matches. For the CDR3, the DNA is TGTGCCAGCGGGCTTGACAGGGGGCTGGGGGCTTTCTTT. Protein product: CASGLDRGLGAFF.

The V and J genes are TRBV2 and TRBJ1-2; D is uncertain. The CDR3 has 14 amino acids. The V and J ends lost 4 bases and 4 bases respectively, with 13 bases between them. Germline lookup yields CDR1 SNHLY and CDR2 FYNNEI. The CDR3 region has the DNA TGTGCCAGCAGTGTCGACGGATCTTTCTATGGCTACACCTTC. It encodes CASSVDGSFYGYTF.

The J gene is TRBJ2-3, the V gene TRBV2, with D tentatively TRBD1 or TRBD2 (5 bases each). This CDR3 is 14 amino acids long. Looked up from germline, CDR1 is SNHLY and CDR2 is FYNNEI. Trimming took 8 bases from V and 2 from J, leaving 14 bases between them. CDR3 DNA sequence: TGTGCCAGCCGTAATTGGGGGACCACAGATACGCAGTATTTT. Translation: CASRNWGTTDTQYF.

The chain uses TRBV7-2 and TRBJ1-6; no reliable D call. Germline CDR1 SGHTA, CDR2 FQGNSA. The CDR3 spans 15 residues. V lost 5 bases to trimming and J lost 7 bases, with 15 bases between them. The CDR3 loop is CASSPRPDRNSPLHF. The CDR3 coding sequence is TGTGCCAGCAGCCCCAGACCGGATAGAAATTCACCCCTCCACTTT.

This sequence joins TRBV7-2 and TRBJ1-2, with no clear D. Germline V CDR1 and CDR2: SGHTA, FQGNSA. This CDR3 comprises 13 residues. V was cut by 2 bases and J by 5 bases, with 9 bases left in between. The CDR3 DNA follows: TGTGCCAGCAGCTTAAGCAGCGCTTATGGCTACACCTTC. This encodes CASSLSSAYGYTF.

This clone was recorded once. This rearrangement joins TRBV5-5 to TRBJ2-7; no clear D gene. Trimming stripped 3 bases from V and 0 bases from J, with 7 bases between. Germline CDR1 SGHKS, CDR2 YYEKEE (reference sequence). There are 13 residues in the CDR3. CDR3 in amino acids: CASSSPDSYEQYF. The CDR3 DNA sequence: TGTGCCAGCAGCTCGCCGGACTCCTACGAGCAGTACTTC. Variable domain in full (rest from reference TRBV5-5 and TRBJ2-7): DAGVTQSPTHLIKTRGQQVTLRCSPISGHKSVSWYQQVLGQGPQFIFQYYEKEERGRGNFPDRFSARQFPNYSSELNVNALLLGDSALYLCASSSPDSYEQYFGPGTRLTVT.

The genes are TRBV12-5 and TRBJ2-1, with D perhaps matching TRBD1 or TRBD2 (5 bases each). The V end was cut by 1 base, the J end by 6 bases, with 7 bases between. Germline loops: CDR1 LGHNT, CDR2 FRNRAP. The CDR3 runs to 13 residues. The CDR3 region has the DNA TGTGCTAGTGGTTTGGCTGGGGGCAATGAGCAGTTCTTC. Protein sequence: CASGLAGGNEQFF.

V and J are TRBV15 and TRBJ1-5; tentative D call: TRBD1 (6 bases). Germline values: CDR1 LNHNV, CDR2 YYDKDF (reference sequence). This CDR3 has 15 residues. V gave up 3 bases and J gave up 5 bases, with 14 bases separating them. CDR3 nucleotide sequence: TGTGCCACCAGCAGTGGAGGGACATCCGATCAGCCCCAGCATTTT. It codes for CATSSGGTSDQPQHF.

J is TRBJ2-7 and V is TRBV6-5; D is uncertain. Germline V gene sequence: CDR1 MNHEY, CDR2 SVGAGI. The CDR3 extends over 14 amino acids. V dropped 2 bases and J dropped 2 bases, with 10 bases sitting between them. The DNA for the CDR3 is TGTGCCAGCAGTTACAACCGCTTTACCTACGAGCAGTACTTC. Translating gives CASSYNRFTYEQYF.

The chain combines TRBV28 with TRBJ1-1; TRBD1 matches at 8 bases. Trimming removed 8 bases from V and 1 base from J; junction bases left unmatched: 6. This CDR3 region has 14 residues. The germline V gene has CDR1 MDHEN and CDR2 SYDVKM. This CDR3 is CASGTGTGNTEAFF. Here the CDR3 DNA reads TGTGCCAGCGGAACCGGGACAGGGAACACTGAAGCTTTCTTT.

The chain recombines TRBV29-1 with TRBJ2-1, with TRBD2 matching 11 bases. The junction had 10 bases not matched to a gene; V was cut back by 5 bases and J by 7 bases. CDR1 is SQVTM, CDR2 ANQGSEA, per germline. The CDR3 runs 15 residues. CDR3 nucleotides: TGCAGCGTTCAAACACTAGCGGGAGTGGTGAATGAGCAGTTCTTC. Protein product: CSVQTLAGVVNEQFF.

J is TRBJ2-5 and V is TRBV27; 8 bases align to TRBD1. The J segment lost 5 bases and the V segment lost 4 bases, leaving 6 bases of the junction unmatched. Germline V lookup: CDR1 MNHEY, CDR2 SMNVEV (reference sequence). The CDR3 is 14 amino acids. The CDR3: CASSSGQGRETQYF. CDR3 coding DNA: TGTGCCAGCAGTTCCGGACAGGGCAGGGAGACCCAGTACTTC.

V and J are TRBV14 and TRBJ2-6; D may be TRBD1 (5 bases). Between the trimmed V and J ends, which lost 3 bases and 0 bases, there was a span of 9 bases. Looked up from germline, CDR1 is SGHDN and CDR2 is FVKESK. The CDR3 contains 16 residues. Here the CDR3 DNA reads TGTGCCAGCAGCCAGGACATCCTCTCTGGGGCCAACGTCCTGACTTTC. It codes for CASSQDILSGANVLTF.

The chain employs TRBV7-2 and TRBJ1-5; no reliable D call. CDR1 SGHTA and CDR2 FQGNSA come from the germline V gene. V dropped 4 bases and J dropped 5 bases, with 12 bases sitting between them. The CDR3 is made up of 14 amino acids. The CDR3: CASSSRVFDQPQHF. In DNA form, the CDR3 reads TGTGCCAGCAGCTCGCGAGTTTTTGATCAGCCCCAGCATTTT.

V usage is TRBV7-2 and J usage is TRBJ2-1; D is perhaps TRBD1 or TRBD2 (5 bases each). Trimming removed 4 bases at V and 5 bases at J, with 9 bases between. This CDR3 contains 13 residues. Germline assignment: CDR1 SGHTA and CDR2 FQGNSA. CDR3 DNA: TGTGCCAGCAGCTGGGACGGAAACAATGAGCAGTTCTTC. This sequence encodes CASSWDGNNEQFF.

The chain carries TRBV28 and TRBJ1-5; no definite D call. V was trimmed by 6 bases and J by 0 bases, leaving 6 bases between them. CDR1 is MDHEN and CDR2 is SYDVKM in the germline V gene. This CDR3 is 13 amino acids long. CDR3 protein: CASRGISNQPQHF. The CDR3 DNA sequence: TGTGCCAGCAGGGGGATTAGCAATCAGCCCCAGCATTTT. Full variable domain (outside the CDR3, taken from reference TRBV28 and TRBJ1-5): DVKVTQSSRYLVKRTGEKVFLECVQDMDHENMFWYRQDPGLGLRLIYFSYDVKMKEKGDIPEGYSVSREKKERFSLILESASTNQTSMYLCASRGISNQPQHFGDGTRLSIL.

In DNA form, the CDR3 reads TGTGCCAGCAGCGGAGGGACAGGGAATTCACCCCTCCACTTT. Protein: CASSGGTGNSPLHF. This rearrangement joins TRBV9 to TRBJ1-6; TRBD1 matches at 9 bases. CDR3 length: 14 amino acids. The ends lost 3 bases at V and 7 bases at J; junction bases unmatched: 2. Germline V gene lookup returns CDR1 SGDLS and CDR2 YYNGEE.

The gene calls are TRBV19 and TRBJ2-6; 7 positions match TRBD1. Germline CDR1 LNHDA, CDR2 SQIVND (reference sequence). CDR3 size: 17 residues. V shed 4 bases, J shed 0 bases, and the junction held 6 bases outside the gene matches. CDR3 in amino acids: CASSKLTGPSGANVLTF. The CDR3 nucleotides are TGTGCCAGTAGTAAACTGACAGGGCCCTCTGGGGCCAACGTCCTGACTTTC.

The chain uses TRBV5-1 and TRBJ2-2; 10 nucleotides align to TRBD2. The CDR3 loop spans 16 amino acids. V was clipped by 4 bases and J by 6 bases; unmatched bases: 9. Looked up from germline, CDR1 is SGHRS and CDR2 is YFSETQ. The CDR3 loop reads CASSPGSLAGAGELFF. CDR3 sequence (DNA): TGCGCCAGCAGCCCTGGGAGCCTAGCGGGAGCCGGGGAGCTGTTTTTT. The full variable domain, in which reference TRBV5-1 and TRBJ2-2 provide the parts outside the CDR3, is KAGVTQTPRYLIKTRGQQVTLSCSPISGHRSVSWYQQTPGQGLQFLFEYFSETQRNKGNFPGRFSGRQFSNSRSEMNVSTLELGDSALYLCASSPGSLAGAGELFFGEGSRLTVL.

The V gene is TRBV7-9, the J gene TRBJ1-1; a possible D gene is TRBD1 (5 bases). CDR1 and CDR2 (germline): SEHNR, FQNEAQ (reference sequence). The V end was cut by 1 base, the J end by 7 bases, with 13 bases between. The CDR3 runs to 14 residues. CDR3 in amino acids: CASSLEGLGGEAFF. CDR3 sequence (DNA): TGTGCCAGCAGCTTAGAGGGGCTGGGCGGTGAAGCTTTCTTT.

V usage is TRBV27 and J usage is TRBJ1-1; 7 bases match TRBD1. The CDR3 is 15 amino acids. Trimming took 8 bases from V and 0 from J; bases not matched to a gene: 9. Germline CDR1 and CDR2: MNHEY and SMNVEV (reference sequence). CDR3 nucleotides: TGTGCCAGCGGACGATTAGGGACAGTGAACACTGAAGCTTTCTTT. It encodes CASGRLGTVNTEAFF.

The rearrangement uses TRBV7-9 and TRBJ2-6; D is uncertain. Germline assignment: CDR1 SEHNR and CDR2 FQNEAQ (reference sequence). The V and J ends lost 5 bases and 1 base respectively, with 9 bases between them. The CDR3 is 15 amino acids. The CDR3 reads CASSVTESGANVLTF. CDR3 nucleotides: TGTGCCAGCAGCGTCACAGAGTCTGGGGCCAACGTCCTGACTTTC.

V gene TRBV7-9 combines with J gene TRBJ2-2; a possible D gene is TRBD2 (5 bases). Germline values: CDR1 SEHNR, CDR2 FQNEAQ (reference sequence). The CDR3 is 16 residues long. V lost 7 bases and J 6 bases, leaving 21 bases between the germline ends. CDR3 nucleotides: TGTGCCAGCACTACCGGGAACCGAGCGGATCCCGGGGAGCTGTTTTTT. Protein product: CASTTGNRADPGELFF.

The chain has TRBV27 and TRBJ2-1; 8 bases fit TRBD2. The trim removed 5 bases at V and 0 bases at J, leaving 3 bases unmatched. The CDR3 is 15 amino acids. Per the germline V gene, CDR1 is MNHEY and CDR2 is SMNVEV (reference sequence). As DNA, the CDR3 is TGTGCCAGCAGTACAAGCGGGAGCTCCTACAATGAGCAGTTCTTC. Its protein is CASSTSGSSYNEQFF.